These 32 T cell receptor beta chains came from one sample sequenced in a study of cytomegalovirus exposure and HLA in healthy donors (dated by TCRdb to about 2017). Library preparation was by the immunoSEQ multiplex PCR assay. As stored in TCRdb, this immuneACCESS dataset retains in-frame rearrangements with V and J assigned. A fraction of the clones does not appear; measured against another copy, unresolved V genes explain less than half of the discrepancy, and the remainder lacks a known reason. Here the sample has about 64,000 clones; approximately 95% occur a single time. The leading ten clones occupy 5.8% of the sample. What was sequenced was PBMCs. The receptors were sampled from a woman under 30 in good health and CMV-seropositive.

The chain is built from TRBV5-5 and TRBJ1-5; TRBD1 might be the D (5 bases). This CDR3 comprises 14 residues. Germline-derived CDR1 and CDR2 are SGHKS and YYEKEE (reference sequence). Between the trimmed V and J ends, which lost 0 bases and 4 bases, there was a span of 8 bases. The CDR3 DNA reads as TGTGCCAGCAGCTTGGAGACAGTAAATCAGCCCCAGCATTTT. The encoded protein is CASSLETVNQPQHF.

V usage is TRBV11-2 and J usage is TRBJ2-7, with 10 bases fitting TRBD2. Per the germline V gene, CDR1 is SGHAT and CDR2 is FQNNGV. The trim removed 5 bases at V and 1 base at J, leaving 14 bases unmatched. This CDR3 contains 18 residues. In DNA form, the CDR3 reads TGTGCCAGCAGCCCCATATCCAGAGTAGCGGGAGGTTCCTACGAGCAGTACTTC. As protein: CASSPISRVAGGSYEQYF. Looking up the rest from reference TRBV11-2 and TRBJ2-7 gives the full variable domain: EAGVAQSPRYKIIEKRQSVAFWCNPISGHATLYWYQQILGQGPKLLIQFQNNGVVDDSQLPKDRFSAERLKGVDSTLKIQPAKLEDSAVYLCASSPISRVAGGSYEQYFGPGTRLTVT.

The V gene is TRBV2, the J gene TRBJ1-1; the match to TRBD1 covers 7 bases. CDR3 length: 16 residues. The germline V gene has CDR1 SNHLY and CDR2 FYNNEI. The V gene end was trimmed by 6 bases and the J gene end by 0 bases; junction bases not matched to a gene: 10. CDR3 in DNA: TGTGCCAGCAGCGTGACAGGGACCGCTGTGAACACTGAAGCTTTCTTT. Protein product: CASSVTGTAVNTEAFF.

In nucleotides, the CDR3 is TGTGCCAGCAGCTTGATTGGTACAGTTTATGGCTACACCTTC. Translation: CASSLIGTVYGYTF. V usage is TRBV5-4 and J usage is TRBJ1-2; the D is unclear. The germline V gene encodes CDR1 SGHNT and CDR2 YYREEE (reference sequence). The length of the CDR3 is 14 residues. V lost 1 base, J lost 5 bases, and 12 bases lay in between.

The chain links TRBV5-1 to TRBJ1-2, with TRBD1 as a possible D gene (6 bases). V was pared by 4 bases and J by 8 bases, with 21 bases between. Germline assignment: CDR1 SGHRS and CDR2 YFSETQ. The CDR3 is 15 residues long. CDR3 coding DNA: TGCGCCAGCAGCCCCATAATGACAGGAAGCAGCGGCTACACCTTC. This sequence encodes CASSPIMTGSSGYTF. Using reference TRBV5-1 and TRBJ1-2 for the parts outside the CDR3, the full variable domain is KAGVTQTPRYLIKTRGQQVTLSCSPISGHRSVSWYQQTPGQGLQFLFEYFSETQRNKGNFPGRFSGRQFSNSRSEMNVSTLELGDSALYLCASSPIMTGSSGYTFGSGTRLTVV.

This clone was observed a single time. The V gene is TRBV11-2, the J gene TRBJ2-3; no clear D. Trimming left V 3 bases short and J 6 bases short, with 4 bases between. The CDR3 loop spans 11 amino acids. Germline V lookup: CDR1 SGHAT, CDR2 FQNNGV. CDR3 protein: CASSFTDTQYF. The CDR3 bases are TGTGCCAGCAGCTTCACTGATACGCAGTATTTT.

This chain connects TRBV15 to TRBJ2-7, with D possibly TRBD2 on 5 matching bases. CDR3 length: 13 residues. Germline V CDR1 and CDR2: LNHNV, YYDKDF (reference sequence). Trimming pared 0 bases from V and 6 bases from J, leaving 9 bases between. The CDR3: CATSRDRSGEQYF. The DNA for the CDR3 is TGTGCCACCAGCAGAGATAGGAGCGGCGAGCAGTACTTC.

CDR3 residues: CASRGDRPPYGYTF. Here the CDR3 DNA reads TGTGCCAGCAGGGGGGACAGGCCCCCCTATGGCTACACCTTC. The chain couples TRBV7-2 to TRBJ1-2; 8 bases are shared with TRBD1. This CDR3 spans 14 amino acids. CDR1 and CDR2 from the germline V gene are SGHTA and FQGNSA. With V trimmed by 6 bases and J by 4 bases, 7 bases remained unmatched.

CDR3 bases: TGTGCCAGCAGCCAAGATCTATTGGACACAATGAACACTGAAGCTTTCTTT. Protein sequence: CASSQDLLDTMNTEAFF. The chain links TRBV4-2 to TRBJ1-1; TRBD1 might be the D (5 bases). Germline lookup yields CDR1 LGHNA and CDR2 YNFKEQ. The CDR3 sequence is 17 residues long. V was cut by 0 bases and J by 0 bases, with 14 bases left in between.

This chain links TRBV5-1 with TRBJ1-4; 7 nucleotides match TRBD1. Germline CDR1 SGHRS, CDR2 YFSETQ. The CDR3 spans 15 residues. The J segment lost 5 bases and the V segment lost 4 bases, leaving 8 bases of the junction unmatched. The CDR3 coding sequence is TGCGCCAGCAGCCCCCTGACAGGGAAAAATGAAAAACTGTTTTTT. This gives the protein CASSPLTGKNEKLFF.

This chain links TRBV9 with TRBJ2-7; 7 nucleotides line up with TRBD2. The CDR3 extends over 15 amino acids. The V segment lost 0 bases and the J segment 7 bases; nucleotides outside the gene matches: 10. In germline, CDR1 is SGDLS, CDR2 YYNGEE. CDR3 sequence: CASSVEGGSLGEQYF. The CDR3 nucleotides read TGTGCCAGCAGCGTAGAGGGCGGGAGCTTGGGGGAGCAGTACTTC.

The chain combines TRBV5-6 with TRBJ2-7, with D maybe TRBD1 (5 bases). V was trimmed by 2 bases and J by 2 bases, leaving 14 bases between them. Germline loops: CDR1 SGHDT, CDR2 YYEEEE. The CDR3 sequence is 15 residues long. CDR3 in DNA: TGTGCCAGCAGCTTAGGGCAGGGCTTGCCCTACGAGCAGTACTTC. It is translated as CASSLGQGLPYEQYF.

The V gene is TRBV5-8, the J gene TRBJ1-2; TRBD1 matches at 8 bases. Germline V gene lookup returns CDR1 SGHTS and CDR2 YDEGEE. V dropped 10 bases and J dropped 6; count of bases not matched to a gene: 17. The CDR3 consists of 15 residues. In DNA, the CDR3 is TGTGCCTCCGGGTCAGGGGGCTTTCCAGTAGATGGCTACACCTTC. It codes for CASGSGGFPVDGYTF.

The V and J genes are TRBV6-5 and TRBJ1-5; a possible D gene is TRBD1 (5 bases). V lost 6 bases, J lost 1 base, and 13 bases lay in between. The CDR3 runs 15 residues. In germline, CDR1 is MNHEY, CDR2 SVGAGI. The DNA of the CDR3 is TGTGCCAGCAGGACCGATTGGGGCAGCAATCAGCCCCAGCATTTT. It specifies CASRTDWGSNQPQHF.

This chain connects TRBV5-1 to TRBJ2-7, with D perhaps TRBD1 (6 bases). Germline V gene sequence: CDR1 SGHRS, CDR2 YFSETQ. The CDR3 has 14 amino acids. The V end lost 2 bases, the J end lost 3 bases, and 12 bases lay between the germline ends. CDR3: CASSLGGPYYEQYF. As DNA, the CDR3 is TGCGCCAGCAGCTTAGGGGGTCCGTACTACGAGCAGTACTTC. Supplemented by reference TRBV5-1 and TRBJ2-7, the full variable domain reads KAGVTQTPRYLIKTRGQQVTLSCSPISGHRSVSWYQQTPGQGLQFLFEYFSETQRNKGNFPGRFSGRQFSNSRSEMNVSTLELGDSALYLCASSLGGPYYEQYFGPGTRLTVT.

This rearrangement joins TRBV10-2 to TRBJ1-1, with D perhaps TRBD1 (5 bases). Germline CDR1 reads WSHSY; CDR2 reads SAAADI. V lost 4 bases, J lost 4 bases, and 10 bases lay in between. The CDR3 has 13 amino acids. Here the CDR3 DNA reads TGCGCCAGCAGTGTGGTCGGGGGCACTGAAGCTTTCTTT. This codes for CASSVVGGTEAFF.

This clone appeared a single time. The chain recombines TRBV19 with TRBJ1-4; TRBD1 is a possible D gene (5 bases). CDR1 is LNHDA, CDR2 SQIVND, per germline (reference sequence). V was clipped by 5 bases and J by 8 bases, with 9 bases between them. CDR3 length: 12 residues. The CDR3 nucleotides read TGTGCCAGTAGTCCAGGGTTGGAAAAACTGTTTTTT. Translation: CASSPGLEKLFF.

V usage is TRBV10-2 and J usage is TRBJ1-2; tentatively, D is TRBD1 (5 bases). Germline V lookup: CDR1 WSHSY, CDR2 SAAADI. This CDR3 has 16 residues. V gave up 8 bases and J gave up 2 bases, with 21 bases separating them. CDR3 coding DNA: TGCGCCAGCTCCACCCTAATTCGACAGAACAACTATGGCTACACCTTC. Its protein product is CASSTLIRQNNYGYTF.

The chain combines TRBV4-3 with TRBJ2-5; TRBD1 matches at 10 bases. In germline, CDR1 is LGHNA, CDR2 YSLEER. J was trimmed by 4 bases and V by 3 bases; bases with no gene match: 5. CDR3 length: 15 amino acids. The CDR3 region is CASSQGQGRVETQYF. CDR3 DNA: TGCGCCAGCAGCCAGGGACAGGGGCGAGTAGAGACCCAGTACTTC.

The chain joins TRBV7-8 to TRBJ1-2, with D unresolved. CDR1 and CDR2 from the germline V gene are SGHVS and FQNEAQ. The CDR3 length is 14 residues. V gave up 0 bases and J gave up 2 bases, with 7 bases separating them. The CDR3 sequence: CASSLAGANYGYTF. CDR3 DNA sequence: TGTGCCAGCAGCTTAGCCGGAGCCAACTATGGCTACACCTTC.

The chain combines TRBV19 with TRBJ1-2; D is unresolved. V lost 3 bases and J 7 bases, leaving 27 bases between the germline ends. The CDR3 is 18 residues long. Germline assignment: CDR1 LNHDA and CDR2 SQIVND (reference sequence). CDR3 protein: CASSISPLTGGGDSGYTF. The CDR3 coding sequence is TGTGCCAGTAGTATTTCTCCTTTGACTGGAGGAGGAGATTCTGGCTACACCTTC.

The genes are TRBV11-2 and TRBJ1-1; D is undetermined. There are 14 residues in the CDR3. Germline V lookup: CDR1 SGHAT, CDR2 FQNNGV. Between the trimmed V and J ends, which lost 5 bases and 2 bases, there was a span of 12 bases. CDR3 sequence (DNA): TGTGCCAGCAGCCCCCGGTTAACCAACACTGAAGCTTTCTTT. Protein: CASSPRLTNTEAFF. Combining the CDR3 with reference TRBV11-2 and TRBJ1-1 gives the whole variable domain EAGVAQSPRYKIIEKRQSVAFWCNPISGHATLYWYQQILGQGPKLLIQFQNNGVVDDSQLPKDRFSAERLKGVDSTLKIQPAKLEDSAVYLCASSPRLTNTEAFFGQGTRLTVV.

V gene TRBV2 combines with J gene TRBJ1-1; no clear D. The CDR3 has 13 residues. Per the germline V gene, CDR1 is SNHLY and CDR2 is FYNNEI. V was trimmed by 6 bases and J by 0 bases, leaving 8 bases between them. CDR3 nucleotide sequence: TGTGCCAGCAGGGGCCTTGTGAACACTGAAGCTTTCTTT. Translated: CASRGLVNTEAFF.

The CDR3, as DNA: TGTGCCTTCCAAGGGGGACAGGGCCGGGAGCAGTACTTC. It encodes CAFQGGQGREQYF. The genes are TRBV30 and TRBJ2-7; 9 nucleotides match TRBD1. Trimming at V came to 7 bases and at J to 7 bases, leaving 11 bases not matched to a gene. The CDR3 is 13 residues long. CDR1 GTSNPN and CDR2 SVGIG come from the germline V gene (reference sequence). Based on the CDR3 plus reference TRBV30 and TRBJ2-7, the full variable domain is SQTIHQWPATLVQPVGSPLSLECTVEGTSNPNLYWYRQAAGRGLQLLFYSVGIGQISSEVPQNLSASRPQDRQFILSSKKLLLSDSGFYLCAFQGGQGREQYFGPGTRLTVT.

The gene calls are TRBV28 and TRBJ2-7, with 9 bases lining up with TRBD2. Unmatched junction bases numbered 7, after V lost 0 bases and J lost 7 bases. In germline, CDR1 is MDHEN, CDR2 SYDVKM. The CDR3 consists of 15 residues. CDR3 sequence: CASSLWREGRSEQYF. DNA of the CDR3: TGTGCCAGCAGTTTATGGCGGGAGGGCCGGAGTGAGCAGTACTTC. Looking up the rest from reference TRBV28 and TRBJ2-7 gives the full variable domain: DVKVTQSSRYLVKRTGEKVFLECVQDMDHENMFWYRQDPGLGLRLIYFSYDVKMKEKGDIPEGYSVSREKKERFSLILESASTNQTSMYLCASSLWREGRSEQYFGPGTRLTVT.

The chain joins TRBV19 to TRBJ2-3; D is unresolved. V was cut by 3 bases and J by 2 bases, with 12 bases left in between. The CDR3 spans 15 residues. Germline assignment: CDR1 LNHDA and CDR2 SQIVND (reference sequence). CDR3 loop: CASSIPSGYTDTQYF. In nucleotides, the CDR3 is TGTGCCAGTAGTATCCCATCGGGTTACACAGATACGCAGTATTTT.

The chain employs TRBV27 and TRBJ2-3; TRBD2 might be the D (5 bases). The CDR3 runs to 14 residues. Germline loops: CDR1 MNHEY, CDR2 SMNVEV (reference sequence). Trimming removed 3 bases from V and 0 bases from J, with 7 bases in between. CDR3 nucleotide sequence: TGTGCCAGCAGTTTGAGGGATAGCACAGATACGCAGTATTTT. This translates into CASSLRDSTDTQYF.

The V call is TRBV6-1, the J call TRBJ2-1; tentative D call: TRBD2 (6 bases). The CDR3 runs 13 residues. Germline V gives CDR1 MNHNS, CDR2 SASEGT. V gave up 8 bases and J gave up 4 bases, with 12 bases separating them. The CDR3 DNA follows: TGTGCCAGCTGGGATAGCGGTTACAATGAGCAGTTCTTC. Its protein product is CASWDSGYNEQFF.

This sequence joins TRBV9 and TRBJ2-7; D unclear. CDR1 is SGDLS and CDR2 is YYNGEE in the germline V gene. The CDR3 runs 14 residues. The V gene lost 0 bases and the J gene lost 3 bases, with 10 bases spanning the gap. This chain's CDR3 is CASSVGLVNYEQYF. CDR3 in DNA: TGTGCCAGCAGCGTAGGGCTAGTTAACTACGAGCAGTACTTC.

The V gene is TRBV30, the J gene TRBJ1-5; D gene uncertain. V lost 3 bases and J lost 3, with 9 bases in between. CDR3 length equals 13 residues. The germline V gene encodes CDR1 GTSNPN and CDR2 SVGIG (reference sequence). The CDR3, as DNA: TGTGCCTGGAGCGAGAGTCCCAATCAGCCCCAGCATTTT. Protein sequence: CAWSESPNQPQHF.

The chain couples TRBV5-4 to TRBJ1-1, with D possibly TRBD1 on 6 matching bases. The CDR3 covers 14 residues. Germline CDR1 and CDR2: SGHNT and YYREEE (reference sequence). Trimming took 2 bases from V and 5 from J, leaving 13 bases between them. The CDR3 loop is CASSFSTGNTEAFF. For the CDR3, the DNA is TGTGCCAGCAGCTTTTCTACAGGGAATACTGAAGCTTTCTTT. Filled out from reference TRBV5-4 and TRBJ1-1, the complete variable domain reads ETGVTQSPTHLIKTRGQQVTLRCSSQSGHNTVSWYQQALGQGPQFIFQYYREEENGRGNFPPRFSGLQFPNYSSELNVNALELDDSALYLCASSFSTGNTEAFFGQGTRLTVV.

The V call is TRBV7-3, the J call TRBJ2-5, with a weak D call TRBD1 (5 bases). The length of the CDR3 is 13 residues. Looked up from germline, CDR1 is SGHTA and CDR2 is FQGTGA. V dropped 3 bases and J dropped 3 bases, with 8 bases sitting between them. CDR3 residues: CASSFGREETQYF. The CDR3 nucleotides are TGTGCCAGCAGCTTTGGCAGGGAAGAGACCCAGTACTTC.